This TCR beta chain is drawn from a study of T cells in Graves' hyperthyroidism and ophthalmopathy. Study-level findings and limits: A model of 13 V-J features distinguished ophthalmopathy from stable hyperthyroidism. Appearing also in blood were most of the thyroid clonotypes expanded above 0.001. Progression to ophthalmopathy was predicted a median of approximately 6.4 months early.

TCR beta CDR3 regions were amplified from RNA. First-round RT-PCR with HTBI primers amplified the TCR CDR3 region. One entry per CDR3 protein, called by TCRdb with MiXCR from the multiplex PCR reads. This table has 500,000 to 800,000 distinct CDR3 sequences, less than 45% appearing once. Details on this clonotype: The antigen remains undetermined.

V was pared by 2 bases and J by 1 base, with 7 bases of the junction left unmatched. CDR3 length: 15 residues. Germline lookup yields CDR1 DFQATT and CDR2 SNEGSKA (reference sequence). The TCR sequence derives from an adult man with Graves' disease, either hyperthyroidism or ophthalmopathy (not recorded which). The sequenced sample was peripheral blood or thyroid tissue (not recorded which). The rearrangement uses TRBV20-1 and TRBJ1-1, with 7 bases matching TRBD1. The CDR3 region has the DNA TGCAGTGCTAGATCCGTACAGGGGACGAACACTGAAGCTTTCTTT. Amino acid sequence: CSARSVQGTNTEAFF.